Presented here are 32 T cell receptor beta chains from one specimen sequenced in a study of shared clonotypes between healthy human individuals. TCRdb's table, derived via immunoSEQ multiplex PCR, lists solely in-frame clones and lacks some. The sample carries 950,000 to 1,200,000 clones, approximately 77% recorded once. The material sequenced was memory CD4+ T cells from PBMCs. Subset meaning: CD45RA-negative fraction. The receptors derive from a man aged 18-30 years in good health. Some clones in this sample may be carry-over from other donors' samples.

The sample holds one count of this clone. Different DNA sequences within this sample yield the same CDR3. CDR3 coding DNA: TGTGCCAGCAGCTTAGACAGGGGGCTATACAATGAGCAGTTCTTC. This codes for CASSLDRGLYNEQFF. The chain is built from TRBV7-2 and TRBJ2-1, with 9 positions matching TRBD1. CDR3 length: 15 residues. CDR1 and CDR2 from the germline V gene are SGHTA and FQGNSA. V was pared by 1 base and J by 4 bases, with 2 bases of the junction left unmatched.

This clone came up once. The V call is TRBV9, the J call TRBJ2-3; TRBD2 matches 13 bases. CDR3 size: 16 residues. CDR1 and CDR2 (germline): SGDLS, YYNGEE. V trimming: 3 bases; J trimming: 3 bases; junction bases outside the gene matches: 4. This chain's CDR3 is CASSGTGLAGTDTQYF. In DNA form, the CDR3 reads TGTGCCAGCAGCGGGACGGGACTAGCGGGAACAGATACGCAGTATTTT.

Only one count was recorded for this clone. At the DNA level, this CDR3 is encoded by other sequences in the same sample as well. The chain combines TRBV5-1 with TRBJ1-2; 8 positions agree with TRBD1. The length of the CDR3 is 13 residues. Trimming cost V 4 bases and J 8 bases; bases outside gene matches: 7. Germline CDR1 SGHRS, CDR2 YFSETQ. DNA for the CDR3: TGCGCCAGCAGCCCGGACAGGGCATACGGCTACACCTTC. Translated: CASSPDRAYGYTF. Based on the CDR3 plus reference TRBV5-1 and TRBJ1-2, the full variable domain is KAGVTQTPRYLIKTRGQQVTLSCSPISGHRSVSWYQQTPGQGLQFLFEYFSETQRNKGNFPGRFSGRQFSNSRSEMNVSTLELGDSALYLCASSPDRAYGYTFGSGTRLTVV.

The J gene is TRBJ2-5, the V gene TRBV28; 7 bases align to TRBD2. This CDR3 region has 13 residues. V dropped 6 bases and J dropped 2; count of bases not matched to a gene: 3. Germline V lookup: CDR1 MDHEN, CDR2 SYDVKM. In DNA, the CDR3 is TGTGCCAGCAGACCTAGCGGACAAGAGACCCAGTACTTC. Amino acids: CASRPSGQETQYF.

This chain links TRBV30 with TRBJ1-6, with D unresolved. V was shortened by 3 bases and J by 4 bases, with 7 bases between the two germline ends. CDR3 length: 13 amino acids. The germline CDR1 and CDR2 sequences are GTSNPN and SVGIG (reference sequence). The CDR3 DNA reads TGTGCCTGGAGGGACTTTTATAATTCACCCCTCCACTTT. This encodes CAWRDFYNSPLHF.

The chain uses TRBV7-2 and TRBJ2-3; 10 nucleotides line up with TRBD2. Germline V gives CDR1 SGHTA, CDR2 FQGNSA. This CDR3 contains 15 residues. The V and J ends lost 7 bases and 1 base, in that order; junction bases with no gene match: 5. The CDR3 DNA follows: TGTGCCAGCACCATCGGACTAGCGGGCACAGATACGCAGTATTTT. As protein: CASTIGLAGTDTQYF.

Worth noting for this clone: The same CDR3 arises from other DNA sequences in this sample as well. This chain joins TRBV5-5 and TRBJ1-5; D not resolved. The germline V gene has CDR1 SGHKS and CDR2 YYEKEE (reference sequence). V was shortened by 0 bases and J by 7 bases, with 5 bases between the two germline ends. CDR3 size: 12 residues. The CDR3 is CASSLEGQPQHF. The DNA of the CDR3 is TGTGCCAGCAGCTTGGAGGGACAGCCCCAGCATTTT.

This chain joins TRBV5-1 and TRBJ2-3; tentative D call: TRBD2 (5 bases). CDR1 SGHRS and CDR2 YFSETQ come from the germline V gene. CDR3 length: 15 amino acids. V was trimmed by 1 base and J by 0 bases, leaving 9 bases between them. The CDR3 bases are TGCGCCAGCAGCTTGTCGGCGGGTAGCACAGATACGCAGTATTTT. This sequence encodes CASSLSAGSTDTQYF.

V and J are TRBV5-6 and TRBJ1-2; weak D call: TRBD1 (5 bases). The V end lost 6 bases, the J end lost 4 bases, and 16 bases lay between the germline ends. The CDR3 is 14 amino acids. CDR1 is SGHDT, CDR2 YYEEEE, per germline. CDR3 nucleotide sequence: TGTGCCAGCACCGACCTAGGGGTTGGCTATGGCTACACCTTC. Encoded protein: CASTDLGVGYGYTF.

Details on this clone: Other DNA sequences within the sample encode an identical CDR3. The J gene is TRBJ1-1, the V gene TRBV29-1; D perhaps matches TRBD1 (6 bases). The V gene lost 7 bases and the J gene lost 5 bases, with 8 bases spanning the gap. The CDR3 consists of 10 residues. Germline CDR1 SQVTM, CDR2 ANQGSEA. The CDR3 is CSGTVTEAFF. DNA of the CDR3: TGCAGCGGGACAGTGACTGAAGCTTTCTTT. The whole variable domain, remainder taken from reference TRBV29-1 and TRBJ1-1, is SAVISQKPSRDICQRGTSLTIQCQVDSQVTMMFWYRQQPGQSLTLIATANQGSEATYESGFVIDKFPISRPNLTFSTLTVSNMSPEDSSIYLCSGTVTEAFFGQGTRLTVV.

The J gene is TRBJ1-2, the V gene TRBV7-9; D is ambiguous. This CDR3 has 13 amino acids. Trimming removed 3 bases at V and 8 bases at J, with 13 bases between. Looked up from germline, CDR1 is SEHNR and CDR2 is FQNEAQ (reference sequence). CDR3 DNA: TGTGCCAGCAGCTTTAACACGGACGGGGGCTACACCTTC. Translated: CASSFNTDGGYTF.

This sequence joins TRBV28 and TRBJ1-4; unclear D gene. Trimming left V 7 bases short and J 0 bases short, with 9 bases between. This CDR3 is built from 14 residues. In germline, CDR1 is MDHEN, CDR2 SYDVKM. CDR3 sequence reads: CASTESPTNEKLFF. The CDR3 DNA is TGTGCCAGCACCGAAAGTCCAACTAATGAAAAACTGTTTTTT.

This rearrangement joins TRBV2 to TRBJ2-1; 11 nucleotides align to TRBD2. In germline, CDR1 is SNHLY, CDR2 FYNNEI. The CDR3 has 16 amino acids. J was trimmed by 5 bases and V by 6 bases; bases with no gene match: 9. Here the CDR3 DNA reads TGTGCCAGCAGGAAACCACTAGCGGGAGATCACAATGAGCAGTTCTTC. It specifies CASRKPLAGDHNEQFF.

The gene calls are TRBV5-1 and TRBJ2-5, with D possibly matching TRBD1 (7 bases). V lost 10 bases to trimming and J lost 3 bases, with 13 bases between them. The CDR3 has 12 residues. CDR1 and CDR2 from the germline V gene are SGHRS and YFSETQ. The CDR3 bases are TGCGCCCCGGAGGGGGCTAAAGAGACCCAGTACTTC. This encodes CAPEGAKETQYF.

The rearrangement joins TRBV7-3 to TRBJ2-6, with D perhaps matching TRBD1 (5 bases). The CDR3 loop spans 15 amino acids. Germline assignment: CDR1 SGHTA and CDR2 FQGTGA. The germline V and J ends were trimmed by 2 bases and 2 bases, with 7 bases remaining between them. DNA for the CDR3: TGTGCCAGCAGCTTACTAGGGGCTGGGGCCAACGTCCTGACTTTC. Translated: CASSLLGAGANVLTF.

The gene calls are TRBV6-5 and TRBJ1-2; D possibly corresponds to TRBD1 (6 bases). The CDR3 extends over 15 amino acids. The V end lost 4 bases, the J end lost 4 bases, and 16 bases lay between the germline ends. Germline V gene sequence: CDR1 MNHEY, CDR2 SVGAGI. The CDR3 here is CASSSAPGAVYGYTF. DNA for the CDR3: TGTGCCAGCAGTTCCGCCCCAGGGGCGGTCTATGGCTACACCTTC.

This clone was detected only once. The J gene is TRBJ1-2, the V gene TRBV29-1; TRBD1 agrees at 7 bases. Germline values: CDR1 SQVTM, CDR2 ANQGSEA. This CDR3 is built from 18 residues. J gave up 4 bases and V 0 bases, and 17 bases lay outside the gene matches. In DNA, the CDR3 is TGCAGCGTTGAAGACCCGGGACAGCGTTTCTCCCAACTCTATGGCTACACCTTC. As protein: CSVEDPGQRFSQLYGYTF. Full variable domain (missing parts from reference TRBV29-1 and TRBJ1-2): SAVISQKPSRDICQRGTSLTIQCQVDSQVTMMFWYRQQPGQSLTLIATANQGSEATYESGFVIDKFPISRPNLTFSTLTVSNMSPEDSSIYLCSVEDPGQRFSQLYGYTFGSGTRLTVV.

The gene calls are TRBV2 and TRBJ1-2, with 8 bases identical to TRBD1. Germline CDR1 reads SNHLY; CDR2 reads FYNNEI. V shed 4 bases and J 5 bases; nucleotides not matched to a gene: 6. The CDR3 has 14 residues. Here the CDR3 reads CASSANRGEYGYTF. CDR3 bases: TGTGCCAGCAGTGCGAACAGGGGGGAATATGGCTACACCTTC.

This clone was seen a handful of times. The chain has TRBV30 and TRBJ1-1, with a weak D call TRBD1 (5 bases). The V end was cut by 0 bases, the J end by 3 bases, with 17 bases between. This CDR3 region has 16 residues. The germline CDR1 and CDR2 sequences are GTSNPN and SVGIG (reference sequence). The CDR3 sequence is CAWSVKRGGTDTEAFF. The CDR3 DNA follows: TGTGCCTGGAGTGTGAAAAGGGGAGGAACGGACACTGAAGCTTTCTTT.

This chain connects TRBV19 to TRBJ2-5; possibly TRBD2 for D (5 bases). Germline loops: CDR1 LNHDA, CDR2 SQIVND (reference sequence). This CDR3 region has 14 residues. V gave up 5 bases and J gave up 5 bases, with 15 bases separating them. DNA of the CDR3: TGTGCCAGTAGTCCCCGGACGTGGGAGGAGACCCAGTACTTC. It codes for CASSPRTWEETQYF.

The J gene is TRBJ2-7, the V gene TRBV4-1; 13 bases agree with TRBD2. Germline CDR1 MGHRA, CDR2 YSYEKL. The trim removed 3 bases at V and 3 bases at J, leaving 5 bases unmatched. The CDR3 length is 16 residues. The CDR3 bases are TGCGCCAGCAGCCAGGGAAGGACTAGCGGGAGCTACGAGCAGTACTTC. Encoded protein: CASSQGRTSGSYEQYF.

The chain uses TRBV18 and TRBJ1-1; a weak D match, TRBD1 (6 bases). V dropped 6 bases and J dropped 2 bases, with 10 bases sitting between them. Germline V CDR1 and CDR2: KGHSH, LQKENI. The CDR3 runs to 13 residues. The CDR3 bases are TGTGCCAGCTCCGGACAGACAAACACTGAAGCTTTCTTT. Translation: CASSGQTNTEAFF.

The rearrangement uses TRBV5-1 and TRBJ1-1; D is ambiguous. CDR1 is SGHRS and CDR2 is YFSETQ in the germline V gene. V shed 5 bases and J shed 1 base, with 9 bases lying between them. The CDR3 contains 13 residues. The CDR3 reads CASRVGENTEAFF. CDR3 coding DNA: TGCGCCAGCAGAGTGGGCGAGAACACTGAAGCTTTCTTT.

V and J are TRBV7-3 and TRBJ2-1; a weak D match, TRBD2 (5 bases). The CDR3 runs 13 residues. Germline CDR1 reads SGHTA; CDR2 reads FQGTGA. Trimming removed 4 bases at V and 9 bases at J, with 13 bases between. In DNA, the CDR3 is TGTGCCAGCAGCTCCGGGATAGGCGTTGAGCAGTTCTTC. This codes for CASSSGIGVEQFF.

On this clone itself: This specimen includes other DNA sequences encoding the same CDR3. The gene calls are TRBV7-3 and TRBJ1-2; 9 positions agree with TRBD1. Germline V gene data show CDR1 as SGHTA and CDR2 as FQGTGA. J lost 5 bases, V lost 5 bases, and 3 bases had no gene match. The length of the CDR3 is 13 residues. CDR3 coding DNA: TGTGCCAGCAGCCCCGGGACAGGGTATGGCTACACCTTC. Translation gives CASSPGTGYGYTF.

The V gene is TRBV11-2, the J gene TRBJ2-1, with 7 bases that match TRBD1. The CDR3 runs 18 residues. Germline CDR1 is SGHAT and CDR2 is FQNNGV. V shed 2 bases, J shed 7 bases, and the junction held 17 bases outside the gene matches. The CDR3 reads CASSLSRDSRRSQNEQFF. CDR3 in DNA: TGTGCCAGCAGCTTATCACGGGACAGCCGTCGATCCCAAAATGAGCAGTTCTTC. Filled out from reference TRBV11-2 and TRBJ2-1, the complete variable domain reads EAGVAQSPRYKIIEKRQSVAFWCNPISGHATLYWYQQILGQGPKLLIQFQNNGVVDDSQLPKDRFSAERLKGVDSTLKIQPAKLEDSAVYLCASSLSRDSRRSQNEQFFGPGTRLTVL.

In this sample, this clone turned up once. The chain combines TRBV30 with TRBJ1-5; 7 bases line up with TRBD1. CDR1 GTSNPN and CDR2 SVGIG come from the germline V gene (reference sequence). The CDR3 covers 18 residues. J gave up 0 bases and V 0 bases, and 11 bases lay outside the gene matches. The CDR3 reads CAWSVQRANRGSNQPQHF. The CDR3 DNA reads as TGTGCCTGGAGTGTACAGAGGGCAAACAGGGGTAGCAATCAGCCCCAGCATTTT.

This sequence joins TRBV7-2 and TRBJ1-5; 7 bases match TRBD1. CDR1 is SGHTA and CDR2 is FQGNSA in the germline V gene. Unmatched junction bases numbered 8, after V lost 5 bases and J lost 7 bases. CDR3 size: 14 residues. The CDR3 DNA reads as TGTGCCAGCAGCGATACAGGGGAAGGCCAGCCCCAGCATTTT. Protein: CASSDTGEGQPQHF.

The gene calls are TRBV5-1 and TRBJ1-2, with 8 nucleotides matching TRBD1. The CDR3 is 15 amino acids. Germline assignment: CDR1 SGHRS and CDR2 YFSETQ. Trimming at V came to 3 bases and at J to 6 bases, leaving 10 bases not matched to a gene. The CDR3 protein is CASSSTRGRVDGYTF. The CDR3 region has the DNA TGCGCCAGCAGCTCCACCAGGGGGCGCGTAGATGGCTACACCTTC.

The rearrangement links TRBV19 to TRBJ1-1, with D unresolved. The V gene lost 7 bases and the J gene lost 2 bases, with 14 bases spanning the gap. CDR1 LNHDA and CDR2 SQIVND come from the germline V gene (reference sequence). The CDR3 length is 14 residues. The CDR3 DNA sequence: TGTGCCAGTATGCTGGGAGGTTTTAACACTGAAGCTTTCTTT. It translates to CASMLGGFNTEAFF.

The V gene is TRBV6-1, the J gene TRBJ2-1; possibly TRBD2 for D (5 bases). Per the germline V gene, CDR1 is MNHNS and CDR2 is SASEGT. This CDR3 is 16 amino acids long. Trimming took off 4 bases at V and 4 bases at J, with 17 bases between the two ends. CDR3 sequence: CASSVHPTSSYNEQFF. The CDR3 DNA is TGTGCCAGCAGTGTTCACCCAACTAGTTCTTACAATGAGCAGTTCTTC.

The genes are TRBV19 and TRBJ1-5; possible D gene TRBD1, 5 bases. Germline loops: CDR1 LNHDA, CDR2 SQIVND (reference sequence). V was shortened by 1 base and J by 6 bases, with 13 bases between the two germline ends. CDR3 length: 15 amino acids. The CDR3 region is CASSIGRGGGQPQHF. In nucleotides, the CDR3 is TGTGCCAGTAGTATAGGACGTGGGGGGGGTCAGCCCCAGCATTTT.